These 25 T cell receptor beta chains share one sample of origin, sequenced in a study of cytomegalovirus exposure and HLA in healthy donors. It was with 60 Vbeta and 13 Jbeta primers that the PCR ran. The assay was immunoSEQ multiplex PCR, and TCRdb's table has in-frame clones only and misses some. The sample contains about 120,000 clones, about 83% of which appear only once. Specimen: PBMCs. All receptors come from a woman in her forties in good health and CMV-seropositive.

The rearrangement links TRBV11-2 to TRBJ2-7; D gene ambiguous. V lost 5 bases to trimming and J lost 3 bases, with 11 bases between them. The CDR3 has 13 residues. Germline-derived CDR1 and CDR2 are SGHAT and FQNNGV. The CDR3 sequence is CASSPSPGYEQYF. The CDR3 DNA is TGTGCCAGCAGCCCCTCACCAGGCTACGAGCAGTACTTC.

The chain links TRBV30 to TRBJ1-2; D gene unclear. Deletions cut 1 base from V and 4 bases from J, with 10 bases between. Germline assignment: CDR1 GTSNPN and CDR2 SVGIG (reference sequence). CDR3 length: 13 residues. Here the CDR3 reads CAWSAGRSYGYTF. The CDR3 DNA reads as TGTGCCTGGAGTGCTGGGAGGAGCTATGGCTACACCTTC.

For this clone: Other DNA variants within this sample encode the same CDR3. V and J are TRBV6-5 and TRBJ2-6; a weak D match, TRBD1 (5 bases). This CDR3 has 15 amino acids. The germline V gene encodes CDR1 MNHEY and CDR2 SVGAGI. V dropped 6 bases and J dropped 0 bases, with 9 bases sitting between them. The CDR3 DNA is TGTGCCAGCAGCCGAGACAGCTCTGGGGCCAACGTCCTGACTTTC. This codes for CASSRDSSGANVLTF.

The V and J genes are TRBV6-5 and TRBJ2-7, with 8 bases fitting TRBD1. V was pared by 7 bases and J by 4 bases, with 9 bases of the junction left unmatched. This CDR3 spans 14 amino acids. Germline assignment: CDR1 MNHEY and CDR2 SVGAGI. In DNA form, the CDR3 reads TGTGCCAGCACTAACCGGGACAGGTTATACGAGCAGTACTTC. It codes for CASTNRDRLYEQYF.

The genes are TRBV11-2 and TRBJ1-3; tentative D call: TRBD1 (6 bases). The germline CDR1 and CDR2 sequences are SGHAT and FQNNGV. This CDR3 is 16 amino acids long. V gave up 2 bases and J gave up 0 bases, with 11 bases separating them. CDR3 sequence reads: CASSLFNRASGNTIYF. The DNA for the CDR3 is TGTGCCAGCAGCTTATTCAACAGGGCCTCTGGAAACACCATATATTTT. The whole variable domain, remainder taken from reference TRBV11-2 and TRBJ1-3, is EAGVAQSPRYKIIEKRQSVAFWCNPISGHATLYWYQQILGQGPKLLIQFQNNGVVDDSQLPKDRFSAERLKGVDSTLKIQPAKLEDSAVYLCASSLFNRASGNTIYFGEGSWLTVV.

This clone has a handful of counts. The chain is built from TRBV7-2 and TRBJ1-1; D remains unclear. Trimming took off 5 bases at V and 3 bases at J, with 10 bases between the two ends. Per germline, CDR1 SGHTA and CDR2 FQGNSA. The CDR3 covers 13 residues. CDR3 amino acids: CASSPTRYTEAFF. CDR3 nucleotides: TGTGCCAGCAGCCCTACTCGTTACACTGAAGCTTTCTTT.

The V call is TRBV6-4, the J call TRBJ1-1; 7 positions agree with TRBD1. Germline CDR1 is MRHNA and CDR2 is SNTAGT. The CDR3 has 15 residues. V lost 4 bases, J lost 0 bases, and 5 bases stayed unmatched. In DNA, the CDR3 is TGTGCCAGCAGTGGTCGACAGGGCATGAACACTGAAGCTTTCTTT. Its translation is CASSGRQGMNTEAFF.

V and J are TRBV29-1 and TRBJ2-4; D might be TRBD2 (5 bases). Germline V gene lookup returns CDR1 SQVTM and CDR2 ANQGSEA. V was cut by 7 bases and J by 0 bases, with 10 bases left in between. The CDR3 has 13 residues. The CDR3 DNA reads TGCAGCGCAGTACTAGTAGCCAAAAACATTCAGTACTTC. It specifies CSAVLVAKNIQYF.

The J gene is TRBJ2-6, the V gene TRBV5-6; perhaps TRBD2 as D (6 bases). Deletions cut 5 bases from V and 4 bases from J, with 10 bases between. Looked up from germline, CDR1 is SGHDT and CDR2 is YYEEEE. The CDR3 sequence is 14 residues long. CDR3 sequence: CASRAGSGANVLTF. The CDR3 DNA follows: TGTGCCAGCAGGGCGGGGTCCGGGGCCAACGTCCTGACTTTC.

In nucleotides, the CDR3 is TGCAGCGTTGAGAAAGGGGGAGAGACCCAGTACTTC. Translating gives CSVEKGGETQYF. This sequence joins TRBV29-1 and TRBJ2-5; D is perhaps TRBD1 (6 bases). The CDR3 is 12 residues long. Trimming removed 3 bases from V and 4 bases from J, with 9 bases in between. Germline-derived CDR1 and CDR2 are SQVTM and ANQGSEA.

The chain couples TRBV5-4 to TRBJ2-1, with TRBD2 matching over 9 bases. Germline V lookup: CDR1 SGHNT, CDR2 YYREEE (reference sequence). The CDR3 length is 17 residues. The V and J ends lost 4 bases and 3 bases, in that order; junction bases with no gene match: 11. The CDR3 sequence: CASSPEGAGGSYNEQFF. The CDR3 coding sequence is TGTGCCAGCAGCCCCGAGGGAGCGGGGGGTAGCTACAATGAGCAGTTCTTC.

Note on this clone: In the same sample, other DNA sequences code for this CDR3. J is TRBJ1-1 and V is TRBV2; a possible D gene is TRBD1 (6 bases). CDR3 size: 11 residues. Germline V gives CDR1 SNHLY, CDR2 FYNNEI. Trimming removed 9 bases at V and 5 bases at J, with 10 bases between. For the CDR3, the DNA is TGTGCCAGTACAGGGAATACTGAAGCTTTCTTT. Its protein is CASTGNTEAFF.

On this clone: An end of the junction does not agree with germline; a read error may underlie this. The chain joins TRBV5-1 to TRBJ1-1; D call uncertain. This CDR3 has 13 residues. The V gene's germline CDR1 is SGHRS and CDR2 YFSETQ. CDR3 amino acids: CAGSLEYASEAFF. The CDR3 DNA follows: TGCGCCGGCAGCTTGGAGTACGCGTCTGAAGCTTTCTTT.

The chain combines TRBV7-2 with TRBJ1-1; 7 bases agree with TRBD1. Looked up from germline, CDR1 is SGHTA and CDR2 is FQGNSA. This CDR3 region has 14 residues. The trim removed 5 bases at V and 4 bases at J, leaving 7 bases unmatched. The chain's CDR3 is CASSQNRGGTEAFF. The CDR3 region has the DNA TGTGCCAGCAGCCAAAACAGGGGAGGCACTGAAGCTTTCTTT.

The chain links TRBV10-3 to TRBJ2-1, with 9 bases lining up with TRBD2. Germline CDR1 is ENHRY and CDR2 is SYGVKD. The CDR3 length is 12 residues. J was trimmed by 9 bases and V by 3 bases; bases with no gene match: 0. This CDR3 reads CAISDSGSEQFF. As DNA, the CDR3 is TGTGCCATCAGTGATAGCGGGAGTGAGCAGTTCTTC.

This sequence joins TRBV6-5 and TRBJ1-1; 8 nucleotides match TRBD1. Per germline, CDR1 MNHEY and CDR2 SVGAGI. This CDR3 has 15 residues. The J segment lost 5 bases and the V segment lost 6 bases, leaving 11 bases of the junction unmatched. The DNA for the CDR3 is TGTGCCAGCAGGCCCGGACAGGGAAGGAGAACTGAAGCTTTCTTT. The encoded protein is CASRPGQGRRTEAFF.

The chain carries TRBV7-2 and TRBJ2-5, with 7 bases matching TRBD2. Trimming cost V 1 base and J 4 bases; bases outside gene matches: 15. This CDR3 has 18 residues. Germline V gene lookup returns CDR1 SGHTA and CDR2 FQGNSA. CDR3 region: CASSLVLGALWEGETQYF. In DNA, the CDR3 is TGTGCCAGCAGCTTAGTTCTAGGGGCCCTCTGGGAGGGAGAGACCCAGTACTTC.

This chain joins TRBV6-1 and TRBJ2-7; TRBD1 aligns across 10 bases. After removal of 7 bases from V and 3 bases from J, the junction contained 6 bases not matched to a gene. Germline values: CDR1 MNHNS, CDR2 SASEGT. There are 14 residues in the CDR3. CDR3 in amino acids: CASTRTGGLYEQYF. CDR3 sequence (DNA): TGTGCCAGCACCCGGACAGGGGGTCTCTACGAGCAGTACTTC.

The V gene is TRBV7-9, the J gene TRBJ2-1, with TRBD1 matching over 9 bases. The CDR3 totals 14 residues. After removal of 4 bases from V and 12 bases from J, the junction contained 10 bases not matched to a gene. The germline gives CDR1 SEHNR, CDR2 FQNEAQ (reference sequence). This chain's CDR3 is CASSSPGQGRVQFF. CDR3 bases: TGTGCCAGCAGCTCCCCGGGACAGGGAAGGGTGCAGTTCTTC.

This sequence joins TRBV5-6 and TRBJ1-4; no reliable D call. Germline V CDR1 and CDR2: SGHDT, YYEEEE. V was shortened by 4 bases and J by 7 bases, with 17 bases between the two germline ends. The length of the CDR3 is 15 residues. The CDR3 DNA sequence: TGTGCCAGCAGCCCATCGTTCGGGGTGGGTGAAAAACTGTTTTTT. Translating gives CASSPSFGVGEKLFF.

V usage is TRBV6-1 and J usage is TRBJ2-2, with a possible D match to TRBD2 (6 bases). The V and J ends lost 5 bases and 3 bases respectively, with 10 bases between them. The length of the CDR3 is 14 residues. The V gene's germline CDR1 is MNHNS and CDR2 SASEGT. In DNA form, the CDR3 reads TGTGCCAGCAGTCAAGGCGGGGACACCGGGGAGCTGTTTTTT. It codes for CASSQGGDTGELFF.

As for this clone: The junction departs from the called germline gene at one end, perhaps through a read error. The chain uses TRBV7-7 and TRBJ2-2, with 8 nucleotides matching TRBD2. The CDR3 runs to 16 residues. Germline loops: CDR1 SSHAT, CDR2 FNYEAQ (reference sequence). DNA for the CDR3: TGTGCTAGCAGCTTATGGCCAGCGGGAGACACCGGGGAGCTGTTTTTT. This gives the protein CASSLWPAGDTGELFF.

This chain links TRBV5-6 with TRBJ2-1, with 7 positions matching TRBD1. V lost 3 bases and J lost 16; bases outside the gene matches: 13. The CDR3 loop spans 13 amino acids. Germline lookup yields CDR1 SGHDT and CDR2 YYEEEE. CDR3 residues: CASSSGTGTELFF. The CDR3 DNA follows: TGTGCCAGCAGCTCCGGGACCGGGACAGAGCTCTTCTTC.

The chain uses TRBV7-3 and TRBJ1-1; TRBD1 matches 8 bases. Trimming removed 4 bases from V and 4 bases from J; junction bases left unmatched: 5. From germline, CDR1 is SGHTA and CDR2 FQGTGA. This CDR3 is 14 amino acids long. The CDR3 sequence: CASSSTGGVTEAFF. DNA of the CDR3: TGTGCCAGCAGCTCTACAGGGGGGGTCACTGAAGCTTTCTTT.

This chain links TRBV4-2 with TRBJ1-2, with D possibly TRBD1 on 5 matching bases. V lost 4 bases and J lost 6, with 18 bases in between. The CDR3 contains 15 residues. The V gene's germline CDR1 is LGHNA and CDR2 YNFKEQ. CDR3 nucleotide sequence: TGTGCCAGCAGCCTCGTCGGCCAGGGTAGTGATGGCTACACCTTC. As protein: CASSLVGQGSDGYTF.